This TCR beta chain derives from a study of T cells after yellow fever vaccination. The V gene's germline CDR1 is SGHAT and CDR2 FQNNGV. V was pared by 0 bases and J by 8 bases, with 13 bases between. The CDR3 sequence is 14 residues long. TCRdb used MiXCR to reprocess the 5' RACE reads, holding one entry per CDR3 protein. This table has 300,000 to 350,000 distinct CDR3 sequences, around 4.3% appearing once. Here the sequenced sample was PBMCs, taken 15 days after the yellow fever booster vaccination. The receptor comes from a man aged 18 to 30 who received the YFV17D yellow fever vaccine. V usage is TRBV11-2 and J usage is TRBJ1-1, with D unresolved. The CDR3 loop reads CASSLERSEREAFF. The CDR3, as DNA: TGTGCCAGCAGCTTAGAGAGGTCGGAAAGGGAAGCTTTCTTT. The full variable domain, in which reference TRBV11-2 and TRBJ1-1 provide the parts outside the CDR3, is EAGVAQSPRYKIIEKRQSVAFWCNPISGHATLYWYQQILGQGPKLLIQFQNNGVVDDSQLPKDRFSAERLKGVDSTLKIQPAKLEDSAVYLCASSLERSEREAFFGQGTRLTVV.